One and the same sample provided the 10 T cell receptor beta chains below, sequenced in a study of shared clonotypes between healthy human individuals. The repertoire was sequenced with immunoSEQ multiplex PCR; TCRdb's copy has only in-frame clones and lacks some. This sample carries some 2,100,000 clones, approximately 95% of them seen once, and the ten largest clones take roughly 0.13%. Sequencing was performed on naive CD4+ T cells sorted from blood. As to subset: CD45RA+ positively selected. The receptors derive from a man younger than 35 in good health.

V is TRBV7-9 and J is TRBJ2-1; D remains unclear. From germline, CDR1 is SEHNR and CDR2 FQNEAQ (reference sequence). This CDR3 region has 12 residues. With 5 bases removed from V and 8 bases from J, the gap between germline ends came to 10 bases. CDR3 residues: CASSTLGDEQFF. Here the CDR3 DNA reads TGTGCCAGCAGCACCCTGGGCGATGAGCAGTTCTTC.

The V gene is TRBV15, the J gene TRBJ1-4; D unclear. Germline assignment: CDR1 LNHNV and CDR2 YYDKDF (reference sequence). V was shortened by 9 bases and J by 2 bases, with 13 bases between the two germline ends. CDR3 size: 14 residues. CDR3 bases: TGTGCCACGATCTCTTTAGGGACTAATGAAAAACTGTTTTTT. Translation: CATISLGTNEKLFF.

J is TRBJ2-5 and V is TRBV2; no clear D. The CDR3 consists of 13 residues. Germline V lookup: CDR1 SNHLY, CDR2 FYNNEI. V was pared by 6 bases and J by 5 bases, with 13 bases between. The CDR3 is CASSQNGGETQYF. CDR3 DNA: TGTGCCAGCAGCCAAAACGGTGGTGAGACCCAGTACTTC.

The chain combines TRBV27 with TRBJ1-5; 10 positions agree with TRBD1. V trimming: 0 bases; J trimming: 5 bases; junction bases outside the gene matches: 7. The germline CDR1 and CDR2 sequences are MNHEY and SMNVEV (reference sequence). The CDR3 runs 17 residues. DNA for the CDR3: TGTGCCAGCAGTTTATCAGCAGGGACAGGGGTCCATCAGCCCCAGCATTTT. Residues: CASSLSAGTGVHQPQHF.

This clone was seen more than once but under ten times. Other DNA sequences within the sample encode an identical CDR3. V gene TRBV27 combines with J gene TRBJ1-2; D is undetermined. The CDR3 has 12 amino acids. Germline V gene data show CDR1 as MNHEY and CDR2 as SMNVEV (reference sequence). The V end was cut by 5 bases, the J end by 4 bases, with 8 bases between. CDR3 sequence: CASSPTGYGYTF. As DNA, the CDR3 is TGTGCCAGCAGTCCTACCGGCTATGGCTACACCTTC.

This clone was seen just once. The chain couples TRBV2 to TRBJ1-3, with D unresolved. The CDR3 sequence is 13 residues long. V was clipped by 10 bases and J by 0 bases, with 10 bases between them. The germline CDR1 and CDR2 sequences are SNHLY and FYNNEI. The CDR3: CATAIASGNTIYF. Written as DNA, the CDR3 is TGTGCCACCGCCATTGCCTCTGGAAACACCATATATTTT. Looking up the rest from reference TRBV2 and TRBJ1-3 gives the full variable domain: EPEVTQTPSHQVTQMGQEVILRCVPISNHLYFYWYRQILGQKVEFLVSFYNNEISEKSEIFDDQFSVERPDGSNFTLKIRSTKLEDSAMYFCATAIASGNTIYFGEGSWLTVV.

This chain links TRBV7-3 with TRBJ1-1; D is uncertain. The CDR3 covers 14 residues. V lost 5 bases to trimming and J lost 1 base, with 11 bases between them. Germline V gives CDR1 SGHTA, CDR2 FQGTGA. As DNA, the CDR3 is TGTGCCAGCAGCGGTGGGCTTCAGAACACTGAAGCTTTCTTT. This codes for CASSGGLQNTEAFF.

The chain is built from TRBV5-1 and TRBJ2-7; TRBD1 aligns across 9 bases. The CDR3 extends over 14 amino acids. Looked up from germline, CDR1 is SGHRS and CDR2 is YFSETQ. Germline trimming cut 4 bases from V and 3 bases from J; bases unmatched to any gene: 5. CDR3 DNA sequence: TGCGCCAGCAGCGTAGGGGACAGGGACTACGAGCAGTACTTC. Amino acid sequence: CASSVGDRDYEQYF.

The chain couples TRBV29-1 to TRBJ2-5; no definite D call. Germline V gives CDR1 SQVTM, CDR2 ANQGSEA. This CDR3 has 13 amino acids. Between the trimmed V and J ends, which lost 5 bases and 5 bases, there was a span of 15 bases. The CDR3 coding sequence is TGCAGCGTTAGAGCCGGCTCCGCGGAGACCCAGTACTTC. This sequence encodes CSVRAGSAETQYF. Combining the CDR3 with reference TRBV29-1 and TRBJ2-5 gives the whole variable domain SAVISQKPSRDICQRGTSLTIQCQVDSQVTMMFWYRQQPGQSLTLIATANQGSEATYESGFVIDKFPISRPNLTFSTLTVSNMSPEDSSIYLCSVRAGSAETQYFGPGTRLLVL.

This clone was found once. The V gene is TRBV11-2, the J gene TRBJ2-1, with 8 bases that match TRBD2. The J segment lost 2 bases and the V segment lost 1 base, leaving 4 bases of the junction unmatched. CDR1 is SGHAT and CDR2 is FQNNGV in the germline V gene. This CDR3 has 16 amino acids. For the CDR3, the DNA is TGTGCCAGCAGCTTAGGGGTTAGCGGGACCTACAATGAGCAGTTCTTC. Translated: CASSLGVSGTYNEQFF.